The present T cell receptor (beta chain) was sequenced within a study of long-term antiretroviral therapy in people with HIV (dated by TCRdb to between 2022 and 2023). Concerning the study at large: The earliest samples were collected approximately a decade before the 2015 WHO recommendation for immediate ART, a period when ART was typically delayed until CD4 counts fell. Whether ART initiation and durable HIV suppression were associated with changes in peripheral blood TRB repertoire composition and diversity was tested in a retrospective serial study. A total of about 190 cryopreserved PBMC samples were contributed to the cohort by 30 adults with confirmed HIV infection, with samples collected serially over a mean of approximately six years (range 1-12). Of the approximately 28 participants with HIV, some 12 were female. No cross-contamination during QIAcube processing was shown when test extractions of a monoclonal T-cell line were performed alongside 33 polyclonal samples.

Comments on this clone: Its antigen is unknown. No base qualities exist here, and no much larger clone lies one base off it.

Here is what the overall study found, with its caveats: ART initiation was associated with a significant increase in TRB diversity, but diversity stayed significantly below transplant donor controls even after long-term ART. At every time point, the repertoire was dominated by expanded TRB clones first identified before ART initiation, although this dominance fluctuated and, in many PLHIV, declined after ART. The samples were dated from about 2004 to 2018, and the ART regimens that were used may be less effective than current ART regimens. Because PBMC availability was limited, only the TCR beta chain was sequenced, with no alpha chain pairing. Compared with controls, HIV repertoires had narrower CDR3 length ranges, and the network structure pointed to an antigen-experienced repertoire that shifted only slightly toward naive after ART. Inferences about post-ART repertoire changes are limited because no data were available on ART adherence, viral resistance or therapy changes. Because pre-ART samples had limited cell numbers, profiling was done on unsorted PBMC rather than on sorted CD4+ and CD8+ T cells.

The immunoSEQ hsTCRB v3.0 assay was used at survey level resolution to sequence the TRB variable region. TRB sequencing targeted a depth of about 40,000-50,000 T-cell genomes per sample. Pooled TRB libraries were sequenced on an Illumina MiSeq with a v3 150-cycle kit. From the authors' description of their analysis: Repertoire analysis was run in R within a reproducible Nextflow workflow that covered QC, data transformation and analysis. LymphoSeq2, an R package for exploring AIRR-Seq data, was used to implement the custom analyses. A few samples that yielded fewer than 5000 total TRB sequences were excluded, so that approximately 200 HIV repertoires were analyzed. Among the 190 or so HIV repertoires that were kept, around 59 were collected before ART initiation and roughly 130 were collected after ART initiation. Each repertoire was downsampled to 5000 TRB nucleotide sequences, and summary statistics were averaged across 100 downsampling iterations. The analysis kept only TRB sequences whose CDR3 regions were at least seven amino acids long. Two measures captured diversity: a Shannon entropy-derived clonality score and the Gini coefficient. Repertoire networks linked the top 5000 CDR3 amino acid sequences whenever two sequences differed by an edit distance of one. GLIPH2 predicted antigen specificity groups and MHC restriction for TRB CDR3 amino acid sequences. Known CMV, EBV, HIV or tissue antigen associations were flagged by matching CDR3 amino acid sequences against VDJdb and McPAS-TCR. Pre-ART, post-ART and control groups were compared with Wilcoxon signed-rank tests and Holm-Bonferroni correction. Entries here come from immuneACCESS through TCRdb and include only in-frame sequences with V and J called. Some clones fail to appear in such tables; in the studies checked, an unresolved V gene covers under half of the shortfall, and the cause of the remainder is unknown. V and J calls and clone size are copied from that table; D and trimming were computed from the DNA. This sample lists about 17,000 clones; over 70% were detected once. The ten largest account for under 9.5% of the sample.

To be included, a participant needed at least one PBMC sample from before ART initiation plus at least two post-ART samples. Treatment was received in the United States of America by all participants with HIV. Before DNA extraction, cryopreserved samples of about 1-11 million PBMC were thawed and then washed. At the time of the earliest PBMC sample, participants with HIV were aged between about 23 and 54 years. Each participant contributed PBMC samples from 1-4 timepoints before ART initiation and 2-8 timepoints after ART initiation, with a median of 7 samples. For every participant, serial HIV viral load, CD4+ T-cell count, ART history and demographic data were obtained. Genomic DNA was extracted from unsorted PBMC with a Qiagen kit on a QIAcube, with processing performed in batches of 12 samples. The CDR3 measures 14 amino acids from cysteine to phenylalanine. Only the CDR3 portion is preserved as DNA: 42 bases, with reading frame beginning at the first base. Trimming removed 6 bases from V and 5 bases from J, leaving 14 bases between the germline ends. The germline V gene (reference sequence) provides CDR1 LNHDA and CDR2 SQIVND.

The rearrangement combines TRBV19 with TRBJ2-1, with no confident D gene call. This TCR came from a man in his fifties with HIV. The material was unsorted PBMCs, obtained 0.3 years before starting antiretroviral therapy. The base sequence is TGTGCCAGTAGAATGGCGACGAGGAACAATGAGCAGTTCTTC. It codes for CASRMATRNNEQFF.